Following are 10 T cell receptor beta chains from one sample sequenced in a study of T cell responses to AZD1222 COVID-19 vaccine. Some clones are missing from TCRdb's copy, which holds only in-frame ones; the method was immunoSEQ multiplex PCR. Here the sample spans about 140,000 clones, 84% being singletons. Source: peripheral blood, taken on day 0 of AZD1222 vaccination. Receptors originate from an adult in good health.

This clone was observed once. V is TRBV4-1 and J is TRBJ1-1; D is undetermined. This CDR3 is 15 amino acids long. Looked up from germline, CDR1 is MGHRA and CDR2 is YSYEKL. Trimming took 3 bases from V and 1 from J, leaving 12 bases between them. CDR3 DNA: TGCGCCAGCAGCCATGGGGAACGGTCGAACACTGAAGCTTTCTTT. Its translation: CASSHGERSNTEAFF.

The chain couples TRBV20-1 to TRBJ2-3; D unresolved. V was shortened by 5 bases and J by 5 bases, with 8 bases between the two germline ends. From germline, CDR1 is DFQATT and CDR2 SNEGSKA (reference sequence). The CDR3 runs to 11 residues. The CDR3 is CSADLLDTQYF. The CDR3 DNA sequence: TGCAGTGCTGATTTATTAGATACGCAGTATTTT.

This clone appeared once. V and J are TRBV9 and TRBJ1-2, with a tentative D call TRBD1 (5 bases). This CDR3 has 16 residues. V was trimmed by 0 bases and J by 0 bases, leaving 12 bases between them. The germline gives CDR1 SGDLS, CDR2 YYNGEE. The CDR3 is CASSVDVAGPNYGYTF. As DNA, the CDR3 is TGTGCCAGCAGCGTAGATGTGGCAGGGCCTAACTATGGCTACACCTTC.

The V gene is TRBV3-1 (or the pseudogene TRBV3-2), the J gene TRBJ1-4; 9 positions agree with TRBD1. The CDR3 is 14 residues long. The V segment lost 4 bases and the J segment 5 bases; nucleotides outside the gene matches: 2. Germline V CDR1 and CDR2: LGHDT, YNNKEL (reference sequence). The CDR3 reads CASSPGQGNEKLFF. The CDR3 region has the DNA TGTGCCAGCAGCCCCGGACAGGGGAATGAAAAACTGTTTTTT.

V gene TRBV3-1 (or the pseudogene TRBV3-2) combines with J gene TRBJ1-1, with TRBD1 matching over 8 bases. Germline CDR1 and CDR2: LGHDT and YNNKEL (reference sequence). Trimming at V came to 3 bases and at J to 3 bases, leaving 3 bases not matched to a gene. The CDR3 covers 14 residues. The DNA of the CDR3 is TGTGCCAGCAGCCACCGGGACAGGTACACTGAAGCTTTCTTT. Translated: CASSHRDRYTEAFF.

This clone occurred a few times. The chain employs TRBV21-1 and TRBJ2-3; TRBD1, the table's D call, was not compared with the DNA. TRBV21-1 is a recognized pseudogene. The CDR3 loop spans 17 amino acids. As DNA, the CDR3 is TGTGCCAGCAGCAAAGAAGTAACAGGAACCATCCCAGATACGCAGTATTTT. It translates to CASSKEVTGTIPDTQYF.

This clone was counted once. The V and J genes are TRBV5-1 and TRBJ2-7; D remains unclear. The germline gives CDR1 SGHRS, CDR2 YFSETQ. The ends were cut back, 0 bases at V and 2 bases at J, with 9 bases in the middle. This CDR3 is built from 14 residues. The CDR3 DNA follows: TGCGCCAGCAGCTTGGCCGCAGAGACCTACGAGCAGTACTTC. Translation: CASSLAAETYEQYF.

This clone was detected only a few times. V gene TRBV14 combines with J gene TRBJ1-1; D might be TRBD1 (5 bases). V lost 2 bases and J lost 6, with 13 bases in between. This CDR3 region has 14 residues. Per the germline V gene, CDR1 is SGHDN and CDR2 is FVKESK. The CDR3 region is CASSQNGDSSEAFF. CDR3 sequence (DNA): TGTGCCAGCAGCCAAAACGGGGACTCCTCTGAAGCTTTCTTT.

The chain recombines TRBV6-9 with TRBJ2-2; D is unresolved. Trimming took off 3 bases at V and 6 bases at J, with 11 bases between the two ends. The length of the CDR3 is 14 residues. The germline CDR1 and CDR2 sequences are MNHGY and SVAAGI. The CDR3 spells CASSYKGSAGELFF. In nucleotides, the CDR3 is TGTGCCAGCAGTTACAAGGGTTCAGCCGGGGAGCTGTTTTTT.

This CDR3 is CSVVGLTDYEQYF. In DNA form, the CDR3 reads TGCAGCGTTGTCGGGCTGACAGACTACGAGCAGTACTTC. This chain uses TRBV29-1 with TRBJ2-7, with a tentative D call TRBD1 (5 bases). The germline gives CDR1 SQVTM, CDR2 ANQGSEA. The CDR3 covers 13 residues. The V gene lost 4 bases and the J gene lost 3 bases, with 13 bases spanning the gap.